The 7 T cell receptor beta chains reported below all come from one sample, sequenced in a study of graft-versus-host responses after intestinal transplantation (TCRdb year 2021). The library was prepared using the immunoSEQ multiplex PCR assay. TCRdb stores this immuneACCESS table with in-frame sequences only. Part of the clones is absent; in the studies checked, under half of the shortfall reflects unresolved V genes, and no reason is known for the rest. The sample table holds 55,000 to 75,000 clones, of which approximately 84% were seen once. The ten most abundant clones make up 0.39% of the sample. The sample's time point label is to be understood as: cells obtained before transplantation from donor or recipient. Their cognate antigens are unknown. The sample in question was unstimulated CD4+ T cells sorted from spleen or lymph node cells, obtained before transplant. All receptors derive from a human donor who was the organ donor for an intestinal transplant.

This rearrangement joins TRBV21-1 to TRBJ1-5; TRBD1, the D gene given by the table, was not confirmed from the DNA. TRBV21-1 constitutes a pseudogene. The CDR3 has 16 residues. The CDR3, as DNA: TGTGCCAGCAGCTCCCGAGACAGGGCTGGCAATCAGCCCCAGCATTTT. This codes for CASSSRDRAGNQPQHF.

V usage is TRBV10-2 and J usage is TRBJ2-2; 10 bases line up with TRBD1. This CDR3 comprises 13 residues. The J segment lost 8 bases and the V segment lost 5 bases, leaving 2 bases of the junction unmatched. Per the germline V gene, CDR1 is WSHSY and CDR2 is SAAADI. CDR3 loop: CASSWDRGGELFF. The DNA for the CDR3 is TGCGCCAGCAGTTGGGACAGGGGTGGGGAGCTGTTTTTT.

The chain joins TRBV7-8 to TRBJ1-5, with D perhaps TRBD1 (6 bases). The CDR3 runs 15 residues. V lost 5 bases and J 5 bases, leaving 16 bases between the germline ends. CDR1 is SGHVS and CDR2 is FQNEAQ in the germline V gene. CDR3 DNA sequence: TGTGCCAGCAGCCCGAAGACAGGACCACATCAGCCCCAGCATTTT. This encodes CASSPKTGPHQPQHF.

The chain is built from TRBV18 and TRBJ2-3, with D maybe TRBD1 (6 bases). Germline CDR1 is KGHSH and CDR2 is LQKENI. The CDR3 is 16 amino acids. V lost 5 bases, J lost 7 bases, and 22 bases lay in between. The CDR3 coding sequence is TGTGCCAGCTCAGTGGGGGCTCCGGGCGCTGACAATACGCAGTATTTT. Translating it yields CASSVGAPGADNTQYF.

V usage is TRBV4-1 and J usage is TRBJ1-3; maybe TRBD1 (6 bases). The CDR3 loop spans 15 amino acids. Trimming removed 2 bases at V and 8 bases at J, with 16 bases between. In germline, CDR1 is MGHRA, CDR2 YSYEKL. The CDR3: CASSQRHRVRDTIYF. DNA for the CDR3: TGCGCCAGCAGCCAACGCCACAGGGTAAGGGACACCATATATTTT.

The chain employs TRBV28 and TRBJ1-2; 7 positions agree with TRBD1. Germline CDR1 MDHEN, CDR2 SYDVKM. V shed 6 bases and J 4 bases; nucleotides not matched to a gene: 8. CDR3 size: 14 residues. As DNA, the CDR3 is TGTGCCAGCAGGGGGACAGTTATCTTCTATGGCTACACCTTC. Translation gives CASRGTVIFYGYTF.

The chain employs TRBV28 and TRBJ1-1; the match to TRBD1 covers 8 bases. Germline-derived CDR1 and CDR2 are MDHEN and SYDVKM. With V trimmed by 2 bases and J by 4 bases, 3 bases remained unmatched. This CDR3 contains 14 residues. CDR3 sequence: CASSLTGGGTEAFF. The DNA of the CDR3 is TGTGCCAGCAGTTTAACAGGGGGGGGCACTGAAGCTTTCTTT. The full variable domain, rest sourced from reference TRBV28 and TRBJ1-1, is DVKVTQSSRYLVKRTGEKVFLECVQDMDHENMFWYRQDPGLGLRLIYFSYDVKMKEKGDIPEGYSVSREKKERFSLILESASTNQTSMYLCASSLTGGGTEAFFGQGTRLTVV.